This entry is about one TCR beta chain. The antigen is unknown. This entry comes from a study of CD8+CD57+ T cells in acquired aplastic anemia. Overall study: Average DNA yield from sorted CD4+ and CD8+ cells was about 3 ug. Study-wide results and limits: A set of approximately 30 CD8+ CDR3 sequences was shared between patients and controls, and these sequences appeared highly expressed in patients.

This CDR3 region has 14 residues. CDR1 and CDR2 (germline): DFQATT, SNEGSKA (reference sequence). After removal of 6 bases from V and 6 bases from J, the junction contained 8 bases not matched to a gene. Those patients picked for sequencing had displayed CD8+CD57+ cell expansion on flow cytometry. Each patient had severe acquired aplastic anemia. Using genomic DNA as the template, TCR beta VDJ and CDR3 profiling was carried out. TCRdb reprocessed the reads with MiXCR, giving one entry per CDR3 protein. Seen here are 150,000 to 200,000 distinct CDR3 sequences, roughly 48% observed once, and the top ten hold around a third.

Sequencing was performed on sorted CD4+, CD8+, or CD8+CD57+ T cells (not recorded which) from PBMCs. This rearrangement joins TRBV20-1 to TRBJ1-6; 7 bases line up with TRBD1. This sequence originates from a human donor with aplastic anemia. CDR3 coding DNA: TGCAGTGCGGGCCGGGACAGCCCTAATTCACCCCTCCACTTT. Its translation: CSAGRDSPNSPLHF.